Included here is one T cell receptor beta chain sequence, with context. Its antigen is unidentified. This table comes from immunoSEQ multiplex PCR, and its TCRdb copy is limited to in-frame clones, with some not included. The sample consists of around 130,000 clones, about 93% of them appearing once. The data belong to a study of T cell responses to AZD1222 COVID-19 vaccine. Study context: Pooling covered second doses at about 4 or about 12 weeks. Study-wide results and limits: At baseline, seropositivity was found in only 5 to 7 AZD1222 recipients. In the spike-specific TCR repertoire, nearly half reportedly target unmutated variant regions. Donors were mostly white British, more females; clonal diversity possibly underestimated.

V was shortened by 5 bases and J by 2 bases, with 22 bases between the two germline ends. CDR1 MNHEY and CDR2 SMNVEV come from the germline V gene (reference sequence). The CDR3 is 18 residues long. The rearrangement joins TRBV27 to TRBJ2-1; D tentatively reads TRBD1 or TRBD2 (5 bases each). The receptor was derived from an adult in good health. Source: peripheral blood, taken on day 0 of AZD1222 vaccination. CDR3 region: CASSGVGDPGSAYNEQFF. The CDR3 DNA follows: TGTGCCAGCAGTGGGGTTGGGGACCCCGGGTCCGCCTACAATGAGCAGTTCTTC.